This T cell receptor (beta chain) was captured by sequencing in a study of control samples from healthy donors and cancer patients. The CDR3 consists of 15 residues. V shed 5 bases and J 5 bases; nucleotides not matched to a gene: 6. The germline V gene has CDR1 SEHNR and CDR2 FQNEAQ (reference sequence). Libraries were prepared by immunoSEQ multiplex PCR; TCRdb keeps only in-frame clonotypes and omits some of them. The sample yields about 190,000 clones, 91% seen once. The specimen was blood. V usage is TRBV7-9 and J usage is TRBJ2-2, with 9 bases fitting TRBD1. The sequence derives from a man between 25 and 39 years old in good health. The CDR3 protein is CASSTDRGRTGELFF. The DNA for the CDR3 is TGTGCCAGCAGCACCGACAGGGGGAGAACCGGGGAGCTGTTTTTT.